Shown below are 18 T cell receptor beta chains from a single sample sequenced in a study of technical replicates of blood from a few donors. Assay used: immunoSEQ multiplex PCR; TCRdb lists only in-frame clones, some missing. Of 65,000 to 80,000 clones listed, 85% to 95% are singletons. The material sequenced was T cells isolated from PBMCs. The source of these receptors is a human donor in good health.

The rearrangement uses TRBV5-6 and TRBJ1-1; tentatively, D is TRBD1 (6 bases). This CDR3 region has 15 residues. Per germline, CDR1 SGHDT and CDR2 YYEEEE. Trimming shortened V by 4 bases and J by 3 bases, and 16 bases separated the two germline ends. The CDR3 protein is CASSPWTEGHTEAFF. In DNA form, the CDR3 reads TGTGCCAGCAGCCCCTGGACAGAGGGGCACACTGAAGCTTTCTTT.

This rearrangement joins TRBV29-1 to TRBJ2-1; 11 bases match TRBD2. The CDR3 totals 15 residues. Germline V lookup: CDR1 SQVTM, CDR2 ANQGSEA. The V gene end was trimmed by 6 bases and the J gene end by 10 bases; junction bases not matched to a gene: 14. As DNA, the CDR3 is TGCAGCGTCGGACTTAGACTAGCGGGGTTTCGGGAGCAGTTCTTC. This translates into CSVGLRLAGFREQFF.

The J gene is TRBJ1-3, the V gene TRBV7-9; D might be TRBD1 (5 bases). Trimming pared 6 bases from V and 7 bases from J, leaving 19 bases between. Germline CDR1 SEHNR, CDR2 FQNEAQ (reference sequence). The CDR3 extends over 15 amino acids. CDR3 loop: CASRTTARVFNTIYF. CDR3 sequence (DNA): TGTGCCAGCAGAACCACGGCCAGGGTATTCAACACCATATATTTT.

The chain is built from TRBV4-1 and TRBJ2-7; 7 bases map to TRBD2. The CDR3 is 15 residues long. Trimming at V came to 4 bases and at J to 1 base, leaving 7 bases not matched to a gene. Per germline, CDR1 MGHRA and CDR2 YSYEKL. The CDR3: CASSPGSGMSYEQYF. The CDR3 coding sequence is TGCGCCAGCAGCCCGGGAAGCGGGATGTCCTACGAGCAGTACTTC.

The chain links TRBV4-3 to TRBJ1-2; D call uncertain. The CDR3 loop spans 16 amino acids. CDR1 and CDR2 from the germline V gene are LGHNA and YSLEER. V was shortened by 1 base and J by 0 bases, with 12 bases between the two germline ends. The CDR3 is CASSQVSHAANYGYTF. The CDR3 coding sequence is TGCGCCAGCAGCCAAGTCTCGCATGCAGCTAACTATGGCTACACCTTC.

The J gene is TRBJ1-3, the V gene TRBV7-9, with no clear D. V was pared by 7 bases and J by 4 bases, with 14 bases between. There are 14 residues in the CDR3. Germline values: CDR1 SEHNR, CDR2 FQNEAQ (reference sequence). DNA of the CDR3: TGTGCCAGCACCCCTTCGGTTATCGGAAACACCATATATTTT. Its protein is CASTPSVIGNTIYF. Based on the CDR3 plus reference TRBV7-9 and TRBJ1-3, the full variable domain is DTGVSQNPRHKITKRGQNVTFRCDPISEHNRLYWYRQTLGQGPEFLTYFQNEAQLEKSRLLSDRFSAERPKGSFSTLEIQRTEQGDSAMYLCASTPSVIGNTIYFGEGSWLTVV.

The chain employs TRBV6-6 and TRBJ1-1; 7 bases are a match to TRBD1. CDR1 and CDR2 (germline): MNHNY, SVGAGI (reference sequence). V lost 6 bases, J lost 4 bases, and 5 bases stayed unmatched. The CDR3 sequence is 13 residues long. In nucleotides, the CDR3 is TGTGCCAGCAGGAGCAGGGGGGCCACTGAAGCTTTCTTT. Its protein product is CASRSRGATEAFF.

The chain combines TRBV6-5 with TRBJ2-1; 8 nucleotides match TRBD2. With 6 bases clipped from V and 10 bases from J, the junction kept 2 bases outside the gene matches. Per germline, CDR1 MNHEY and CDR2 SVGAGI. This CDR3 is built from 11 residues. CDR3 nucleotides: TGTGCCAGCAGGGTAGCGGGGGAGCAGTTCTTC. This sequence encodes CASRVAGEQFF.

This rearrangement joins TRBV28 to TRBJ2-7, with D unclear. There are 14 residues in the CDR3. CDR1 and CDR2 from the germline V gene are MDHEN and SYDVKM. The germline V and J ends were trimmed by 6 bases and 6 bases, with 18 bases remaining between them. CDR3 in DNA: TGTGCCAGCAGCCCCCTTCTTTCCGGTGGCGAGCAGTACTTC. This translates into CASSPLLSGGEQYF.

This chain joins TRBV7-2 and TRBJ1-2; 8 nucleotides line up with TRBD1. The CDR3 is 13 residues long. Trimming took 3 bases from V and 10 from J; bases not matched to a gene: 7. Per the germline V gene, CDR1 is SGHTA and CDR2 is FQGNSA. For the CDR3, the DNA is TGTGCCAGCAGCTTCTCACAGGGGGAAGACTACACCTTC. This codes for CASSFSQGEDYTF.

The J gene is TRBJ2-7, the V gene TRBV9; 9 positions match TRBD1. The CDR3 covers 15 residues. Trimming cost V 1 base and J 6 bases; bases outside gene matches: 8. The germline V gene has CDR1 SGDLS and CDR2 YYNGEE. CDR3 coding DNA: TGTGCCAGCAGCGTAAGGGGGACAGGGTTATCCGAGCAGTACTTC. Translated, it gives CASSVRGTGLSEQYF.

The chain has TRBV7-8 and TRBJ1-4; D uncertain. Germline V gene data show CDR1 as SGHVS and CDR2 as FQNEAQ. The CDR3 sequence is 13 residues long. V dropped 3 bases and J dropped 13 bases, with 15 bases sitting between them. CDR3 region: CASSLGREAGLFF. The CDR3 region has the DNA TGTGCCAGCAGCTTGGGTAGGGAGGCAGGACTGTTTTTT.

In its sample, this clone was seen a few times. This chain uses TRBV28 with TRBJ1-2; 11 bases fit TRBD1. The CDR3 is made up of 14 amino acids. Trimming at V came to 6 bases and at J to 8 bases, leaving 8 bases not matched to a gene. Germline CDR1 is MDHEN and CDR2 is SYDVKM. The CDR3 DNA reads TGTGCCAGCAGGCCGTCGGACAGGGGGCTCGGCTACACCTTC. Encoded protein: CASRPSDRGLGYTF.

The rearrangement links TRBV5-1 to TRBJ2-3; D gene unclear. Germline-derived CDR1 and CDR2 are SGHRS and YFSETQ. The ends were cut back, 0 bases at V and 6 bases at J, with 11 bases in the middle. The CDR3 runs 14 residues. The CDR3 protein is CASSLVYAADTQYF. CDR3 in DNA: TGCGCCAGCAGCTTGGTGTACGCTGCGGATACGCAGTATTTT.

This rearrangement joins TRBV10-2 to TRBJ1-1; TRBD1 aligns across 8 bases. The CDR3 contains 15 residues. Losses at the gene ends were 8 bases for V and 7 bases for J; bases not matched to a gene: 15. Germline V gene lookup returns CDR1 WSHSY and CDR2 SAAADI. The CDR3: CASAGQVAGGDEAFF. The CDR3 DNA reads as TGCGCCAGCGCGGGACAGGTCGCTGGGGGGGATGAAGCTTTCTTT.

The chain is built from TRBV2 and TRBJ2-1, with no clear D. Between the trimmed V and J ends, which lost 6 bases and 2 bases, there was a span of 8 bases. Per the germline V gene, CDR1 is SNHLY and CDR2 is FYNNEI. The CDR3 is 13 residues long. CDR3 sequence: CASSDTAYNEQFF. DNA for the CDR3: TGTGCCAGCAGCGACACTGCCTACAATGAGCAGTTCTTC.

The V call is TRBV18, the J call TRBJ1-4; D uncertain. V was clipped by 3 bases and J by 8 bases, with 13 bases between them. CDR1 is KGHSH and CDR2 is LQKENI in the germline V gene. The CDR3 loop spans 14 amino acids. This chain's CDR3 is CASSPGGSPEKLFF. The CDR3 DNA follows: TGTGCCAGCTCACCCGGAGGCAGTCCCGAAAAACTGTTTTTT.

The rearrangement uses TRBV14 and TRBJ2-7; TRBD1 aligns across 11 bases. J lost 7 bases, V lost 4 bases, and 9 bases had no gene match. The germline V gene encodes CDR1 SGHDN and CDR2 FVKESK. CDR3 length equals 15 residues. CDR3 protein: CASSPDRDRGYEQYF. CDR3 DNA: TGTGCCAGCAGCCCCGACCGGGACAGGGGGTATGAGCAGTACTTC.